These T cell receptor beta chains were read from a single sample in a study of metastatic and nonmetastatic thyroid tumors. Via MiXCR, TCRdb re-called the PCR reads. The sample yields 5,000 or so clones, about 26% seen once. Sequences were obtained from adjacent normal tissue. Source of these receptors: a female donor with papillary thyroid cancer or a benign thyroid nodule (not recorded which). Some clones in this sample may be carry-over from other donors' samples. Both conserved end residues are part of each CDR3. The D gene is left open where the match is weak. Not all rows give a size; the values are once, few, many and, for expanded clones, a class.

>TRBV6-2/TRBV6-3|TRBD2|TRBJ2-5|-
CASSDRLAGEGETQYF
TGTGCCAGCAGTGACCGACTAGCGGGAGAGGGGGAGACCCAGTACTTC
>TRBV7-9|TRBD1|TRBJ2-1|many
CASSFVPGQGRDEQFF
TGTGCCAGCAGCTTCGTCCCGGGACAGGGACGCGATGAGCAGTTCTTC
>TRBV4-2|-|TRBJ2-7|medium-sized
CASSLQLSSYEQYF
TGTGCCAGCAGCCTCCAACTGTCTTCCTACGAGCAGTACTTC
>TRBV9|TRBD1|TRBJ2-3|-
CASSVERGGKDTQYF
TGTGCCAGCAGCGTAGAGAGAGGGGGCAAAGATACGCAGTATTTT
>TRBV27|-|TRBJ2-2|-
CASTFGGPNTGELFF
TGTGCCAGCACCTTCGGGGGGCCGAACACCGGGGAGCTGTTTTTT
>TRBV7-9|-|TRBJ2-3|many
CASSSGVGRATDTQYF
TGTGCCAGCAGCTCCGGTGTAGGCCGGGCGACAGATACGCAGTATTTT
>TRBV20-1|-|TRBJ1-6|-
CSARDPWDSPLHF
TGCAGTGCTAGAGATCCTTGGGATTCACCCCTCCACTTT
>TRBV5-4|TRBD1|TRBJ2-7|many
CASSPRQGTAEQYF
TGTGCCAGCAGCCCCCGACAGGGTACCGCCGAGCAGTACTTC
>TRBV12-3/TRBV12-4|TRBD2|TRBJ2-3|-
CASSLGLASTDTQYF
TGTGCCAGCAGTCTCGGACTAGCGTCTACAGATACGCAGTATTTT
>TRBV4-1|-|TRBJ1-4|few
CASSQVGATNEKLFF
TGCGCCAGCAGCCAAGTGGGGGCAACTAATGAAAAACTGTTTTTT
>TRBV6-2/TRBV6-3|-|TRBJ1-1|few
CASSYSKVLRGKLNTEAFF
TGTGCCAGCAGTTACTCGAAAGTCCTCCGGGGGAAACTGAACACTGAAGCTTTCTTT
>TRBV12-3/TRBV12-4|TRBD2|TRBJ2-2|few
CASSSSGGAGELFF
TGTGCCAGCAGTTCTAGCGGGGGGGCCGGGGAGCTGTTTTTT
>TRBV7-8|TRBD2|TRBJ2-2|-
CASSWKVAGYTGELFF
TGTGCCAGCAGCTGGAAGGTAGCGGGGTACACCGGGGAGCTGTTTTTT
>TRBV27|TRBD1|TRBJ1-2|medium-sized
CASSIRQGTDYGYTF
TGTGCCAGCAGTATCCGACAGGGGACTGACTATGGCTACACCTTC
>TRBV3-1|TRBD1|TRBJ1-5|medium-sized
CASSHSGGEDQPQHF
TGTGCCAGCAGCCATTCAGGGGGCGAAGATCAGCCCCAGCATTTT
>TRBV5-1|TRBD1|TRBJ2-7|-
CASSLPGQGAFSYEQYF
TGCGCCAGCAGCTTACCAGGACAGGGGGCCTTCTCCTACGAGCAGTACTTC
>TRBV6-4|TRBD1|TRBJ2-6|few
CASRDLDRGLSGANVLTF
TGTGCCAGCAGGGATCTAGACAGGGGGCTCTCTGGGGCCAACGTCCTGACTTTC
>TRBV3-1|-|TRBJ2-6|medium-sized
CASQGAGANVLTF
TGTGCCAGCCAGGGTGCTGGGGCCAACGTCCTGACTTTC
>TRBV20-1|TRBD1|TRBJ1-5|-
CSARPHKGAPNQPQHF
TGCAGTGCTAGACCCCACAAGGGGGCCCCCAATCAGCCCCAGCATTTT
>TRBV7-2|-|TRBJ2-2|many
CASSSLGQITGELFF
TGTGCCAGCAGCTCTCTCGGACAGATTACCGGGGAGCTGTTTTTT
>TRBV3-1|-|TRBJ1-1|medium-sized
CASTSEGEEAFF
TGTGCCAGCACCTCGGAGGGGGAGGAAGCTTTCTTT
>TRBV7-2|-|TRBJ2-5|-
CASSLEYLRQETQYF
TGTGCCAGCAGCTTAGAGTACTTGCGGCAAGAGACCCAGTACTTC
>TRBV11-3|-|TRBJ2-3|few
CASSLDSESTDTQYF
TGTGCCAGCAGCTTAGACTCAGAGAGCACAGATACGCAGTATTTT
>TRBV7-9|-|TRBJ1-6|few
CASSRGTWPSPLHF
TGTGCCAGCAGCCGAGGGACATGGCCTTCACCCCTCCACTTT
>TRBV11-3|-|TRBJ2-5|-
CASSPTRAGWGETQYF
TGTGCCAGCAGCCCAACTCGGGCTGGATGGGGAGAGACCCAGTACTTC
>TRBV6-2/TRBV6-3|-|TRBJ2-1|medium-sized
CASRMASVFNEQFF
TGTGCCAGCAGGATGGCTTCCGTCTTCAATGAGCAGTTCTTC
>TRBV6-5|-|TRBJ2-7|-
CASRYTKIPHEQYF
TGTGCCAGCAGATACACTAAGATACCTCACGAGCAGTACTTC
>TRBV6-1|-|TRBJ2-7|-
CASSPQSSEQYF
TGTGCCAGCAGCCCTCAGTCCTCCGAGCAGTACTTC
>TRBV20-1|-|TRBJ1-6|-
CSASHGQINSPLHF
TGCAGTGCTAGTCACGGACAGATTAATTCACCCCTCCACTTT
>TRBV11-2|-|TRBJ1-2|-
CASSFYLSGESYGYTF
TGTGCCAGCAGCTTTTATCTTTCTGGGGAATCGTATGGCTACACCTTC
>TRBV9|TRBD1|TRBJ2-7|-
CASSVIVSRGKGFEQYF
TGTGCCAGCAGCGTAATAGTTTCCAGGGGGAAAGGGTTCGAGCAGTACTTC
>TRBV20-1|TRBD1|TRBJ2-5|medium-sized
CSARDHRTGGLETQYF
TGCAGTGCTAGAGATCATCGGACAGGGGGCCTAGAGACCCAGTACTTC
>TRBV5-1|-|TRBJ2-3|-
CASSLEQAARSDTQYF
TGCGCCAGCAGCTTGGAGCAAGCTGCTAGATCTGATACGCAGTATTTT
>TRBV6-5|-|TRBJ1-4|medium-sized
CASSYDDSANEKLFF
TGTGCCAGCAGTTACGATGACAGCGCTAATGAAAAACTGTTTTTT
>TRBV20-1|-|TRBJ2-6|medium-sized
CSARVVLGIGGANVLTF
TGCAGTGCTAGAGTAGTTTTGGGGATTGGGGGGGCCAACGTCCTGACTTTC
>TRBV27|TRBD2|TRBJ2-7|medium-sized
CASSFSGSEYEQYF
TGTGCCAGCAGTTTCAGCGGGAGTGAATACGAGCAGTACTTC
>TRBV19|TRBD2|TRBJ2-1|-
CASRGGSDNEQFF
TGTGCCAGTCGCGGGGGGTCCGACAATGAGCAGTTCTTC
>TRBV5-1|-|TRBJ1-4|many
CASSETAANEKLFF
TGCGCCAGCAGCGAGACGGCCGCTAATGAAAAACTGTTTTTT
>TRBV11-2|TRBD1|TRBJ1-6|few
CVNSLPRTGPNNSPLHF
TGTGTCAACAGCCTTCCCAGGACAGGGCCTAATAATTCACCCCTCCACTTT
>TRBV30|-|TRBJ2-1|-
CAWSWAGSYNEQFF
TGTGCCTGGAGTTGGGCGGGGTCCTACAATGAGCAGTTCTTC
>TRBV5-1|TRBD1|TRBJ2-1|few
CASSLEGRGQDEQFF
TGCGCCAGCAGCTTGGAGGGCAGGGGGCAGGATGAGCAGTTCTTC
>TRBV12-3/TRBV12-4|TRBD1|TRBJ1-5|medium-sized
CASTGQGGMSSNQPQHF
TGTGCCAGCACAGGACAGGGGGGTATGTCGAGCAATCAGCCCCAGCATTTT
>TRBV20-1|-|TRBJ2-7|-
CSARRRAYEQYF
TGCAGTGCTAGACGGAGGGCTTACGAGCAGTACTTC
>TRBV6-1|TRBD1|TRBJ1-6|-
CASRRDSNSPLHF
TGTGCCAGCAGAAGGGACAGTAATTCACCCCTCCACTTT
>TRBV20-1|TRBD2|TRBJ2-7|few
CSARSLAGALHEQYF
TGCAGTGCTAGGTCCCTAGCGGGGGCCCTCCACGAGCAGTACTTC